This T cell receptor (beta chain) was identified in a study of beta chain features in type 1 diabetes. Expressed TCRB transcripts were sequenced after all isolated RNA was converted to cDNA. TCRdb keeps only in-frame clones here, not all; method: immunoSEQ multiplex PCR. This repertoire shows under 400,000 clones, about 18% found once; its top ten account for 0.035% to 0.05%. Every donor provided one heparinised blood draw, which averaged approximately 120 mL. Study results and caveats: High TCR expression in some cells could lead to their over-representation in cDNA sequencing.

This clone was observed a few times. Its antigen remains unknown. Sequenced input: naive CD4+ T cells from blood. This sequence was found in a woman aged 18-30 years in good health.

The CDR3 bases are TGCAGCGTATCGTCTAGCGGGGGGCTTATTGGGTACAATGAGCAGTTCTTC. The encoded protein is CSVSSSGGLIGYNEQFF. The chain couples TRBV29-1 to TRBJ2-1, with 11 nucleotides matching TRBD2. Per the germline V gene, CDR1 is SQVTM and CDR2 is ANQGSEA. V trimming: 6 bases; J trimming: 4 bases; junction bases outside the gene matches: 14. The length of the CDR3 is 17 residues.